A selection of T cell receptor beta chains follows, all from one sample in a study of T cells after yellow fever vaccination. TCRdb analysed the 5' RACE reads with MiXCR anew, one entry per CDR3 protein. The sample contains approximately 180,000 distinct CDR3 sequences, about 6% of which appear only once. The source was CD4+ T cells sorted from PBMCs, collected on the day of the first yellow fever vaccination. These receptor sequences come from a man younger than 35 who received the YFV17D yellow fever vaccine. CDR3s include the opening cysteine and the closing phenylalanine or tryptophan. The D gene is left open where the match is weak. Where a row states a size, it is once, few, many or the class of an expanded clone; other rows omit it.

v_call,j_call,clone_size,d_call,cdr3_aa,cdr3_nt
TRBV19,TRBJ2-7,NA,TRBD1,CASKGTGAWEQYF,TGTGCCAGTAAGGGGACAGGGGCCTGGGAGCAGTACTTC
TRBV11-2,TRBJ2-5,few,TRBD2,CASSPQGRLAVLQETQYF,TGTGCCAGCAGCCCACAAGGCCGACTAGCGGTTCTCCAAGAGACCCAGTACTTC
TRBV12-3/TRBV12-4,TRBJ1-5,many,NA,CASSFGRVNQPQHF,TGTGCCAGCAGTTTCGGCAGGGTAAATCAGCCCCAGCATTTT
TRBV18,TRBJ1-5,few,NA,CASSPEGYQPQHF,TGTGCCAGCTCACCAGAGGGGTATCAGCCCCAGCATTTT
TRBV6-5,TRBJ2-6,many,NA,CASRGWTGANVLTF,TGTGCCAGCCGAGGGTGGACTGGGGCCAACGTCCTGACTTTC
TRBV5-6,TRBJ1-2,many,NA,CASSLWESGYTF,TGTGCCAGCAGCTTGTGGGAAAGTGGCTACACCTTC
TRBV10-3,TRBJ2-5,few,TRBD1,CAIMDRGQETQYF,TGTGCCATCATGGACAGGGGACAGGAGACCCAGTACTTC
TRBV20-1,TRBJ1-4,few,NA,CSARERSGAPSSGGKLFF,TGCAGTGCTAGAGAGAGGAGCGGGGCGCCCTCCTCCGGAGGGAAACTGTTTTTT
TRBV10-3,TRBJ2-3,NA,TRBD1,CATRGQGSQDTQYF,TGTGCCACTCGGGGACAGGGGAGCCAAGATACGCAGTATTTT
TRBV4-1,TRBJ2-1,many,NA,CASSRDLSYNEQFF,TGCGCCAGCAGCCGGGACTTATCCTACAATGAGCAGTTCTTC
TRBV20-1,TRBJ1-6,few,NA,CSAPRRGLRSPLHF,TGCAGTGCCCCCAGGCGCGGGCTCAGATCACCCCTCCACTTT
TRBV6-2/TRBV6-3,TRBJ2-5,many,NA,CAARGKTQYF,TGTGCCGCAAGAGGGAAGACCCAGTACTTC